This T cell receptor beta chain was obtained from a study of blood T cell repertoires in COVID-19 (dated by TCRdb to 2018 to 2021). Background on the whole study: The collaborator samples originated in the United States, Italy and Spain and spanned the acute and convalescent phases of COVID-19. The prospective study material was composed of cDNA or gDNA derived from T cells, B-cell-depleted T cells, or PBMCs. Sample metadata almost always included a de-identified subject ID, COVID-19 status, age in years and sex. Samples came from the ongoing ImmuneRACE study (first 160 participants) plus 1,254 subjects from 6 global collaborators. The repertoires were released in a freely available public database intended as a resource for research on the immune response to SARS-CoV-2. Where available, HLA class I and class II types were obtained from metadata supplied by the sample provider rather than from assay-based typing. The dataset comprised deeply sampled blood TCRbeta repertoires from subjects exposed to, actively infected with, or recovered from COVID-19.

Participants in the prospective study were aged about 18 to 90 years, lived in 24 United States geographic areas, and enrolled through a virtual design. Cohort assignment in the prospective study relied on participant-reported clinical history from a screening survey and a study questionnaire. Recovered participants in ImmuneRACE Cohort 3 were defined by two consecutive negative NP/OP PCR tests, clearance by a healthcare professional, or resolution of symptoms. In the prospective study, whole blood, serum and a nasopharyngeal or oropharyngeal swab were collected from each participant by mobile phlebotomists. Participants in the prospective study had the option to provide additional blood draws and questionnaires over a 2-month period. Blood samples from the prospective study were shipped frozen or at room temperature prior to DNA extraction. On this clone itself: This clone's antigen is unknown. No much larger clonotype is one base removed from it; base qualities were not supplied.

TCRbeta CDR3 regions were amplified from genomic DNA by means of the immunoSEQ Assay, a bias-controlled multiplex PCR. The study's processing was this. Within the assay, amplification of reference gene primers was used to estimate how many nucleated cells each sample contained. To quantify the absolute abundance of each unique TCRbeta CDR3 rearrangement, sequence reads were collapsed and filtered. For each sample, productive Simpson clonality was calculated as the square root of Simpson's diversity index across productive rearrangements. TCRdb mirrors the immuneACCESS table, restricted to in-frame sequences. Some clones are absent from its copies; in checked studies, under half trace to an unresolved V gene, and the reason for the others is unknown. That table gives V, J and clone size, and the DNA gave D and trimming. Recorded for this sample are about 310,000 clones; roughly nine tenths of them occurred a single time. The top ten constitute just under 9.5% of the sample.

Including the terminal cysteine and phenylalanine, the CDR3 comprises 14 residues. CDR3 DNA is the only sequence kept; it has 42 bases, read in frame from the first base. Trimming costs V 4 bases and J 2 bases, and their ends lie 10 bases apart. Via the germline V gene, CDR1 is SGHDT and CDR2 YYEEEE. Here is what the overall study found, with its caveats: The amount of clinical and demographic metadata varied by source and participant and was provided uncurated.

Specimen: PBMCs or T cells enriched from blood (not recorded which). The sequence joins TRBV5-6 to TRBJ1-5, with a weak D call of TRBD1 (5 bases match). The sequence was obtained from a woman in her 30s who had recovered from COVID-19. The CDR3 loop reads CASSQGVGNQPQHF. DNA sequence: TGTGCCAGCAGCCAAGGGGTAGGCAATCAGCCCCAGCATTTT.